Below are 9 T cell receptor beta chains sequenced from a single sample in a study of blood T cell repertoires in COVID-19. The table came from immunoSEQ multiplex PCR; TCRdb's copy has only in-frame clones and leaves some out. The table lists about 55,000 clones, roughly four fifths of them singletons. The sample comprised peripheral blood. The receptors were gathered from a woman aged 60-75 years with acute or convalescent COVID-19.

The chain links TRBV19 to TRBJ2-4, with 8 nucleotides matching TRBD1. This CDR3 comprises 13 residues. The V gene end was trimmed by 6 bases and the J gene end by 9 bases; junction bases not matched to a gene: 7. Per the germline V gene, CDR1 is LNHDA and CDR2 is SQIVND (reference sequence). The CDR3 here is CASRPDRGSIQYF. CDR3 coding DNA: TGTGCCAGTAGGCCCGACAGGGGAAGCATTCAGTACTTC.

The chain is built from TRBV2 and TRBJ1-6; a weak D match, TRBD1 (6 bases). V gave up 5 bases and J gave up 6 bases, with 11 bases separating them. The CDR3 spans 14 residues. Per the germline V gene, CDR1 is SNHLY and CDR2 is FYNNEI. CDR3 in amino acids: CASSSDSANSPLHF. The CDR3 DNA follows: TGTGCCAGCAGTTCGGACAGCGCTAATTCACCCCTCCACTTT.

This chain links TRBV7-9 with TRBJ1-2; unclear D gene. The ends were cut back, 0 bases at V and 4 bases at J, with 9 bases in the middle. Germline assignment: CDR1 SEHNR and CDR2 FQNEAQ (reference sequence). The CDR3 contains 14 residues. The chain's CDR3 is CASSLAQAAYGYTF. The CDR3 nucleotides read TGTGCCAGCAGCTTAGCGCAGGCAGCCTATGGCTACACCTTC.

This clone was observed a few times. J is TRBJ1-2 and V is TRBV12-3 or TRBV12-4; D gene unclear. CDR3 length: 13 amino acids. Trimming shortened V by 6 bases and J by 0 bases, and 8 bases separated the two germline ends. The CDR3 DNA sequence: TGTGCCAGCAGCTCTTCGGCTAACTATGGCTACACCTTC. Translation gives CASSSSANYGYTF.

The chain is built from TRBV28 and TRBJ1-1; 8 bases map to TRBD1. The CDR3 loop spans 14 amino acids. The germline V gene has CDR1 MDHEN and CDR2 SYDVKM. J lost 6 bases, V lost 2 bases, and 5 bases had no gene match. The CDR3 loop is CASSLRQGKAEAFF. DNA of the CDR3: TGTGCCAGCAGTTTACGACAGGGGAAGGCTGAAGCTTTCTTT.

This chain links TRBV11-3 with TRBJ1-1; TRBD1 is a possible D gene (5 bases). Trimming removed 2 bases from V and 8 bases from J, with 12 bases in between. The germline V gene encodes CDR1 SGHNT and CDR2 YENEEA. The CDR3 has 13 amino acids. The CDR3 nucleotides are TGTGCCAGCAGCTTATCCAGGGCTTCGGAAGCTTTCTTT. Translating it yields CASSLSRASEAFF.

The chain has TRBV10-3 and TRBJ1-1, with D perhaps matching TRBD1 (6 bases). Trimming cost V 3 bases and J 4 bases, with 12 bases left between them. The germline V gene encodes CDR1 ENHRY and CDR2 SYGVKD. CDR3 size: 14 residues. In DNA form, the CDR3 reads TGTGCCATCAGTGAACAGGGAAAGGGCACTGAAGCTTTCTTT. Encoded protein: CAISEQGKGTEAFF.

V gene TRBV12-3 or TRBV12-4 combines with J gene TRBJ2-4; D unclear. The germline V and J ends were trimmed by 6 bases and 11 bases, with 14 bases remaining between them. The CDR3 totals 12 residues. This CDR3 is CASRSDSALQYF. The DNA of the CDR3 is TGTGCCAGCAGGTCTGACTCGGCCCTTCAGTACTTC.

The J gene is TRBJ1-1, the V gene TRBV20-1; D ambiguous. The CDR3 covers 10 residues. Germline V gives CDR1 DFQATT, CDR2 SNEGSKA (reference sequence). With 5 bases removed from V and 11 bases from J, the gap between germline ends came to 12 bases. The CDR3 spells CSAGDYLAFF. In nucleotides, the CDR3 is TGCAGTGCTGGCGACTATTTGGCTTTCTTT.